Listed below are T cell receptor beta chains from one sample, sequenced in a study of T cell repertoires in enteric fever. From the reads, TCRdb called clonotypes with MiXCR, one entry per CDR3 protein. The profile shows 1,600 or so distinct CDR3 sequences, about 35% of them singletons. Sequencing input: CCR7- CD38- CD4+ T cells from PBMCs. These receptors were taken from a human donor with Salmonella enteric fever, either typhoid or paratyphoid (not recorded which). CDR3s leave out the opening cysteine and the closing phenylalanine or tryptophan. Size is omitted from some rows. Given values are once, few, many or a class for expanded clones.

J: TRBJ2-5; V: TRBV5-1; size: once; CDR3: ASSLVGLRAETQY
J: TRBJ2-7; V: TRBV14; size: .; CDR3: ASSQGLAGFYEQY
J: TRBJ1-1; V: TRBV4-2; size: medium-sized; CDR3: ASSQGAGHLTEAF
J: TRBJ1-2; V: TRBV24-1; size: .; CDR3: ATSDLQGPAYGYT
J: TRBJ2-7; V: TRBV9; size: few; CDR3: ASSVGTAGYDKTYEQY
J: TRBJ2-7; V: TRBV9; size: medium-sized; CDR3: ASSPRRQAYEQY
J: TRBJ1-6; V: TRBV5-1; size: .; CDR3: ASSQEGRASPLH
J: TRBJ2-7; V: TRBV5-1; size: .; CDR3: ASSLTDTYEQY
J: TRBJ2-7; V: TRBV5-1; size: .; CDR3: ASSLGTSGSSYEQY
J: TRBJ2-6; V: TRBV7-3; size: .; CDR3: ASSLTGQGIGGANVLT
J: TRBJ2-7; V: TRBV5-1; size: .; CDR3: ASGPGLGTYEQY
J: TRBJ1-5; V: TRBV6-2/TRBV6-3; size: .; CDR3: ASSYPRLFHRGNQPQH
J: TRBJ1-1; V: TRBV10-3; size: .; CDR3: AISVGSNPPEEAF
J: TRBJ2-5; V: TRBV7-9; size: large; CDR3: ASSLSGETQY
J: TRBJ2-3; V: TRBV5-1; size: large; CDR3: ASSSKDRFFSSTDTQY
J: TRBJ2-3; V: TRBV7-9; size: .; CDR3: ASGQAGVSTDTQY
J: TRBJ2-1; V: TRBV5-1; size: few; CDR3: ASSLDGDLGNEQF
J: TRBJ2-7; V: TRBV5-1; size: .; CDR3: ASSLSVGRGLHRQY
J: TRBJ1-6; V: TRBV2; size: medium-sized; CDR3: ASSEARDRSYNSPLH
J: TRBJ2-7; V: TRBV7-8; size: .; CDR3: ASSLGPSYEQY
J: TRBJ2-3; V: TRBV5-1; size: large; CDR3: ASSLDEAGGSTGTQY
J: TRBJ2-6; V: TRBV5-1; size: medium-sized; CDR3: ASSFRGNSGANVLT
J: TRBJ2-1; V: TRBV5-1; size: few; CDR3: ASCVAESYNEQF
J: TRBJ2-7; V: TRBV7-3; size: few; CDR3: ASSPGGTVLYEQY
J: TRBJ2-7; V: TRBV5-1; size: large; CDR3: ASSLVSMGAANEQY
J: TRBJ2-1; V: TRBV27; size: .; CDR3: ASTDLRDRDRSEQF
J: TRBJ1-4; V: TRBV15; size: .; CDR3: DTSTGGGWDDENYEKLF
J: TRBJ1-5; V: TRBV7-9; size: large; CDR3: ASSLGQGGQPQH
J: TRBJ2-7; V: TRBV5-1; size: few; CDR3: ASSRLESSYEQY
J: TRBJ2-5; V: TRBV9; size: .; CDR3: ASSVTSGNAQETQY
J: TRBJ2-3; V: TRBV7-3; size: .; CDR3: ASSLLFSDTQY
J: TRBJ2-2; V: TRBV5-1; size: .; CDR3: ASSVGHRDPNTGELF
J: TRBJ2-3; V: TRBV2; size: medium-sized; CDR3: ASSPPFTDTQY
J: TRBJ2-2; V: TRBV5-1; size: .; CDR3: ASSSTRNNTGELF
J: TRBJ2-7; V: TRBV5-1; size: few; CDR3: ASSEGRYEQY
J: TRBJ2-3; V: TRBV5-1; size: .; CDR3: ASSLDAGTQY
J: TRBJ1-1; V: TRBV18; size: few; CDR3: ASSFEQVRTEAF
J: TRBJ1-6; V: TRBV7-9; size: large; CDR3: ASSWEVGNSPLH
J: TRBJ2-1; V: TRBV7-2; size: .; CDR3: ASMVAGVQYNEQF
J: TRBJ2-7; V: TRBV5-1; size: .; CDR3: ASNLEASGAYEQY
J: TRBJ2-1; V: TRBV5-1; size: .; CDR3: AGSLGTSGGQYNEQF
J: TRBJ2-1; V: TRBV7-9; size: .; CDR3: ASSPGTSGRTEQF
J: TRBJ2-2; V: TRBV7-3; size: once; CDR3: ASSSNPNSVMTGELF
J: TRBJ1-5; V: TRBV5-1; size: .; CDR3: ASSPSGQGFENQPQH
J: TRBJ2-1; V: TRBV19; size: few; CDR3: ASSGAAGVSNEQF
J: TRBJ1-3; V: TRBV18; size: few; CDR3: ASSPTPPGQGGNTIY
J: TRBJ2-1; V: TRBV5-1; size: .; CDR3: ASSLGMGLAGNDEQF